This TCR beta chain was recorded in a study of blood T cell repertoires in COVID-19. Study-level information: Both acute and convalescent COVID-19 samples were obtained from the United States, Italy and Spain. Sources were T cells, B-cell-depleted T cells, or PBMCs; the material itself was cDNA or gDNA.

The CDR3 has 14 residues. The J segment lost 7 bases and the V segment lost 5 bases, leaving 7 bases of the junction unmatched. CDR1 and CDR2 (germline): SGHTA, FQGNSA. In the original processing: Cell counts per sample came from amplifying reference gene primers. The protocol was immunoSEQ multiplex PCR, while the TCRdb copy is restricted to in-frame clones and leaves out a portion. The V and J calls and clone size were taken over from that table, and D and trimming were inferred from the DNA. The data show some 42,000 clones, around 90% seen once. The chain combines TRBV7-2 with TRBJ2-1; 8 bases are a match to TRBD2. The TCR sequence derives from a human donor in a cohort sampled during active COVID-19. The source material was peripheral blood. CDR3 amino acids: CASSPLSGRNEQFF. In nucleotides, the CDR3 is TGTGCCAGCAGCCCCTTGAGCGGGAGAAATGAGCAGTTCTTC.